A selection of T cell receptor beta chains follows, all from one sample in a study of cytomegalovirus exposure and HLA in healthy donors. Method: immunoSEQ multiplex PCR; TCRdb's copy keeps in-frame clones and lacks some. Altogether 99,000 or so clones are present, almost 80% being singletons, with the ten largest covering about 5.3%. The sequenced material came from PBMCs. The origin of the receptors is a man between 60 and 75 years old in good health and CMV-seropositive. The CDR3 runs from the conserved cysteine through the conserved F or W. The D gene is left open where the match is weak. Some rows have no size entry. The others give once, few or many, or a class for an expanded clone.

>TRBJ1-5|.|.|TRBV25-1
CASPSGASRSNQPQHF
TGTGCCAGCCCTAGTGGGGCGAGTCGAAGCAATCAGCCCCAGCATTTT
>TRBJ1-1|.|many|TRBV6-1
CASSPPVNTEAFF
TGTGCCAGCAGCCCCCCTGTGAACACTGAAGCTTTCTTT
>TRBJ2-1|TRBD1|.|TRBV6-1
CASAGDRGQVNEQFF
TGTGCCTCAGCCGGGGACAGGGGGCAGGTAAATGAGCAGTTCTTC
>TRBJ2-2|.|few|TRBV7-6
CASSLLRAGELFF
TGTGCCAGCAGCTTGCTCCGGGCCGGGGAGCTGTTTTTT
>TRBJ2-5|TRBD2|.|TRBV2
CASGDYPGETQYF
TGTGCCAGCGGGGACTACCCGGGGGAGACCCAGTACTTC
>TRBJ1-5|.|.|TRBV10-3
CAISESGGDSNQPQHF
TGTGCCATCAGTGAGTCGGGGGGGGATAGCAATCAGCCCCAGCATTTT
>TRBJ1-1|.|few|TRBV2
CASARPTGEAFF
TGTGCCAGCGCGCGGCCGACCGGTGAAGCTTTCTTT
>TRBJ2-3|TRBD2|.|TRBV6-4
CASSDSRGGTDTQYF
TGTGCCAGCAGTGACTCGCGGGGGGGCACAGATACGCAGTATTTT
>TRBJ2-3|TRBD2|.|TRBV25-1
CASSNSGGTDTQYF
TGTGCCAGCAGTAATAGCGGGGGCACAGATACGCAGTATTTT
>TRBJ2-7|.|.|TRBV5-1
CASSPILARDDYEQYF
TGCGCCAGCAGCCCGATATTGGCCAGGGATGACTACGAGCAGTACTTC
>TRBJ2-5|.|.|TRBV18
CASSPPSFRGQETQYF
TGTGCCAGCTCACCACCGAGTTTCAGGGGCCAAGAGACCCAGTACTTC
>TRBJ1-3|.|.|TRBV9
CASSGSRGTASGNTIYF
TGTGCCAGCAGCGGTAGTCGGGGGACCGCCTCTGGAAACACCATATATTTT
>TRBJ1-6|.|.|TRBV6-5
CASSYQDSTGSPLHF
TGTGCCAGCAGTTACCAGGACAGTACGGGCTCACCCCTCCACTTT
>TRBJ1-1|TRBD1|.|TRBV5-4
CASSSRTGLNTEAFF
TGTGCCAGCAGCTCTCGGACAGGGCTGAACACTGAAGCTTTCTTT
>TRBJ2-7|.|.|TRBV5-1
CASSYFDSSYEQYF
TGCGCCAGCAGTTATTTTGACTCATCCTACGAGCAGTACTTC
>TRBJ2-5|TRBD1|.|TRBV5-8
CASSLVLGTGGEETQYF
TGTGCCAGCAGCTTGGTATTAGGAACAGGGGGCGAGGAGACCCAGTACTTC
>TRBJ1-1|TRBD1|.|TRBV18
CASSLNTGVNTEAFF
TGTGCCAGCTCACTTAATACAGGGGTGAACACTGAAGCTTTCTTT
>TRBJ2-7|TRBD2|.|TRBV9
CASSVATGLPSYEQYF
TGTGCCAGCAGCGTAGCTACGGGACTACCTAGCTACGAGCAGTACTTC
>TRBJ2-3|TRBD1|.|TRBV7-9
CSSSFNWGRGLADTQYF
TGTTCCAGCAGCTTTAACTGGGGCAGGGGGCTGGCAGATACGCAGTATTTT
>TRBJ1-5|.|.|TRBV6-1
CASRGQGGQPQHF
TGTGCCAGCAGGGGACAAGGGGGTCAGCCCCAGCATTTT
>TRBJ1-3|.|few|TRBV19
CASKQDSAANSGNTIYF
TGTGCCAGTAAACAGGACAGTGCGGCGAACTCTGGAAACACCATATATTTT
>TRBJ2-7|TRBD2|.|TRBV9
CASSSSAGGPYEQYF
TGTGCCAGCAGCTCATCAGCGGGGGGCCCCTACGAGCAGTACTTC
>TRBJ2-5|TRBD1|.|TRBV7-7
CASSLGTGIRETQYF
TGTGCCAGCAGCTTAGGGACAGGGATAAGAGAGACCCAGTACTTC
>TRBJ1-2|.|few|TRBV4-2
CASSQEPGATYGYTF
TGTGCCAGCAGCCAAGAGCCAGGGGCGACCTATGGCTACACCTTC
>TRBJ1-1|.|.|TRBV14
CASSQSKRNTEAFF
TGTGCCAGCAGCCAATCGAAGCGGAACACTGAAGCTTTCTTT
>TRBJ2-1|.|.|TRBV7-2
CASSLSGVNNEQFF
TGTGCCAGCAGCTTATCGGGGGTGAACAATGAGCAGTTCTTC
>TRBJ2-1|TRBD1|.|TRBV6-4
CASSIQQGGEQFF
TGTGCCAGCAGTATACAACAGGGGGGCGAGCAGTTCTTC
>TRBJ1-2|.|.|TRBV9
CASSVSGRGAHGYTF
TGTGCCAGCAGCGTAAGCGGGCGGGGGGCTCATGGCTACACCTTC